These T cell receptor beta chains were read from a single sample in a study of blood T cells in healthy people across ages. TCRdb itself ran the 5' RACE reads through MiXCR, one entry per CDR3 protein. In the table there are about 830,000 distinct CDR3 sequences, 58% of which are singletons. Sample: blood. The receptors here all came from a man aged 25-45 years in good health. Both conserved end residues are part of each CDR3. The D gene is left open where the match is weak. Expanded clones get a size class; other rows say once, few or many, or leave the size out.

clone size	V gene	D gene	J gene	CDR3 DNA	CDR3 protein
.	TRBV7-9	TRBD2	TRBJ2-3	TGTGCCAGCAGCCCGACGCGACTAGCTGCAGATACGCAGTATTTT	CASSPTRLAADTQYF
.	TRBV7-9	.	TRBJ2-2	TGTGCCAGCAGCTCGACCGGGACCGCCATAGGGGGGGAGCTGTTTTTT	CASSSTGTAIGGELFF
.	TRBV27	.	TRBJ2-7	TGTGCCAGCAGTCCGGAAACAGGCCCCACCTCCTACGAGCAGTACTTC	CASSPETGPTSYEQYF
many	TRBV20-1	TRBD1	TRBJ1-2	TGCAGTGCGGGGCAGGGACAGGGAGACTATGGCTACACCTTC	CSAGQGQGDYGYTF
.	TRBV10-2	TRBD2	TRBJ2-5	TGCGCCAGCAGTAGGAGGACTAGCGGGAAAGAGACCCAGTACTTC	CASSRRTSGKETQYF
.	TRBV20-1	TRBD2	TRBJ2-1	TGCAGTGCTACCACCGGGACTAGCGTTTACAATGAGCAGTTCTTC	CSATTGTSVYNEQFF
.	TRBV7-3	TRBD2	TRBJ2-7	TGTGCCAGCAGCTCGCGACTAGCGGAGAGCTCCTACGAGCAGTACTTC	CASSSRLAESSYEQYF
few	TRBV29-1	.	TRBJ1-2	TGCAGCGTTGAAGATGGGGTCGACTATGGCTACACCTTC	CSVEDGVDYGYTF
.	TRBV18	.	TRBJ2-5	TGTGCCAGCTCACCACAGCCTGGACAGCAACAAGAGACCCAGTACTTC	CASSPQPGQQQETQYF
.	TRBV7-2	.	TRBJ2-7	TGTGCCAGCAGCTGGGCGGGTGGACAGTCCTACGAGCAGTACTTC	CASSWAGGQSYEQYF
few	TRBV7-2	TRBD2	TRBJ2-7	TGTGCCAGCAGCCCAAGCCGCAGCGGGAGGGTATACGAGCAGTACTTC	CASSPSRSGRVYEQYF
few	TRBV7-9	TRBD1	TRBJ1-1	TGTGCCAGCAGCACAAGGACAGGGGGCACTGAAGCTTTCTTT	CASSTRTGGTEAFF
few	TRBV5-1	TRBD2	TRBJ2-5	TGCGCCAGCAGCTATGGGACTAGCGGATTTTCGGAGACCCAGTACTTC	CASSYGTSGFSETQYF
.	TRBV7-2	.	TRBJ2-3	TGTGCCAGCAGCTGGAAGCTTCTAGCACACGGTACGCAGTATTTT	CASSWKLLAHGTQYF
.	TRBV12-3/TRBV12-4	.	TRBJ1-5	TGTGCCAGCTCCCGGGAGGGCAATCAGCCCCAGCATTTT	CASSREGNQPQHF
.	TRBV27	.	TRBJ2-1	TGTGCCAGCACGGGAAAAGCAGCGAATGAGCAGTTCTTC	CASTGKAANEQFF
.	TRBV10-3	TRBD2	TRBJ2-1	TGTGCCACGGTCGTCCGGGACTATTTACCGTTCTTC	CATVVRDYLPFF
.	TRBV4-2	.	TRBJ2-3	TGTGCCAGCAGCCAGGGGGATTCCCGGAGCGTCGGCACAGATACGCAGTATTTT	CASSQGDSRSVGTDTQYF
.	TRBV9	.	TRBJ2-7	TGTGCCAGCACCCGGGACGCGGGGTCGCTCGAGCAGTACTTC	CASTRDAGSLEQYF
.	TRBV18	TRBD2	TRBJ2-1	TGTGCCAGCTCACTCTACGGGACTAGCGGGATGTATGAGCAGTTCTTC	CASSLYGTSGMYEQFF
.	TRBV7-2	.	TRBJ2-5	TGTGCCAGCAGCTACAGCGAAGGTTGGGGGCGGAAAGAGACCCAGTACTTC	CASSYSEGWGRKETQYF
.	TRBV29-1	.	TRBJ2-3	TGCAGCGTTTCTGGGGGGAGTACGGGCACAGATACGCAGTATTTT	CSVSGGSTGTDTQYF
.	TRBV2	TRBD1	TRBJ2-3	TGTGCCAGCAGTGTAAGTGCTGGGACAGGGTCCCCAGATACGCAGTATTTT	CASSVSAGTGSPDTQYF
few	TRBV6-6	TRBD2	TRBJ2-1	TGTGCCAGCACCTTAGCGGGAGTCAATGAGCAGTTCTTC	CASTLAGVNEQFF
.	TRBV7-9	TRBD2	TRBJ2-7	TGTGCCAGCAGCTTCTCAGGACTAGCTTCCTACGAGCAGTACTTC	CASSFSGLASYEQYF
few	TRBV7-2	.	TRBJ2-7	TGTGCCAGCAGCCGCCGGACCAACTCCTACGAGCAGTACTTC	CASSRRTNSYEQYF
.	TRBV20-1	.	TRBJ2-5	TGCAGGGAAACGTGGGTACAAGTCGAGGAGACCCAGTACTTC	CRETWVQVEETQYF
.	TRBV9	TRBD1	TRBJ1-2	TGTGCCAGCAGCCCCCGGACAGGGACGGATGGCTACACCTTC	CASSPRTGTDGYTF
few	TRBV7-6	.	TRBJ1-1	TGTGCCAGCAGAAACATAGGGGGCACTGAAGCTTTCTTT	CASRNIGGTEAFF
few	TRBV4-2	.	TRBJ2-5	TGTGCCAGCAGCCAGAGGCGGGGCCAAGAGACCCAGTACTTC	CASSQRRGQETQYF
.	TRBV25-1	.	TRBJ2-1	TGTGCCAGCAGTGATGTGTCGGAGTCCTACAATGAGCAGTTCTTC	CASSDVSESYNEQFF
.	TRBV3-1	TRBD1	TRBJ1-6	TGTGCCAGCAGCCAAGTGGACAGGGCTAATTCACCCCTCCACTTT	CASSQVDRANSPLHF
few	TRBV7-2	.	TRBJ2-7	TGTGCCAGCAGCTTAGCGGTTGTCTTAACCTACGAGCAGTACTTC	CASSLAVVLTYEQYF
.	TRBV20-1	TRBD1	TRBJ2-7	TGCAGTGCTAGAGTCCCGACAGGGATCGCCTACGAGCAGTACTTC	CSARVPTGIAYEQYF
.	TRBV5-5	TRBD2	TRBJ2-4	TGTGCCAGCAGCCTAACTAGCGAGCACCTTGAGCAGTACTTC	CASSLTSEHLEQYF
.	TRBV13	TRBD1	TRBJ2-7	TGTGCCAGCAGCCACCGGGGACAGCTATACGAGCAGTACTTC	CASSHRGQLYEQYF
.	TRBV7-2	TRBD1	TRBJ1-5	TGTGCCAGCAGGGCCGGGACAGGCGGCAATCAGCCCCAGCATTTT	CASRAGTGGNQPQHF